The 27 T cell receptor beta chains presented below share a single source sample, sequenced in a study of CD8+CD57+ T cells in acquired aplastic anemia. The authors sequenced patients whose flow cytometry had shown CD8+CD57+ cell expansion. Genomic DNA provided the template from which TCR beta VDJ and CDR3 profiles were obtained. One entry per CDR3 protein, called by TCRdb with MiXCR from the reads. The sample includes roughly 200,000 distinct CDR3 sequences, 63% of them seen just once. Sequenced: sorted CD4+, CD8+, or CD8+CD57+ T cells (not recorded which) from PBMCs. These receptors originate from a human donor with aplastic anemia.

The chain combines TRBV2 with TRBJ2-7, with 10 bases aligning to TRBD1. The CDR3 has 15 amino acids. The germline V gene encodes CDR1 SNHLY and CDR2 FYNNEI. With V trimmed by 6 bases and J by 5 bases, 10 bases remained unmatched. Here the CDR3 reads CASSETGGAGDEQYF. DNA for the CDR3: TGTGCCAGCAGCGAGACAGGGGGCGCGGGGGACGAGCAGTACTTC.

This clonotype was recorded at least ten times. The chain joins TRBV2 to TRBJ2-5, with 8 bases fitting TRBD2. V was pared by 4 bases and J by 5 bases, with 9 bases of the junction left unmatched. CDR1 and CDR2 from the germline V gene are SNHLY and FYNNEI. This CDR3 has 15 residues. DNA for the CDR3: TGTGCCAGCAGTGCCCTCGACGGGGGGGTCGAGACCCAGTACTTC. Translating it yields CASSALDGGVETQYF.

Only a few counts were recorded for this clonotype. The chain is built from TRBV7-8 and TRBJ1-1; D gene unclear. The germline V and J ends were trimmed by 5 bases and 6 bases, with 13 bases remaining between them. This CDR3 is built from 13 residues. Germline CDR1 is SGHVS and CDR2 is FQNEAQ. CDR3 sequence reads: CASSLRGQSEAFF. The CDR3 nucleotides are TGTGCCAGCAGCCTACGAGGTCAATCTGAAGCTTTCTTT.

This chain connects TRBV24-1 to TRBJ1-1; 10 nucleotides align to TRBD1. CDR1 and CDR2 from the germline V gene are KGHDR and SFDVKD. This CDR3 is 15 amino acids long. V trimming: 6 bases; J trimming: 2 bases; junction bases outside the gene matches: 5. CDR3 DNA sequence: TGTGCCACCAGTCCTGGACAGGGGGGTAACACTGAAGCTTTCTTT. The encoded protein is CATSPGQGGNTEAFF.

As regards this clonotype: The germline gene is not matched at one end of the junction; a read error may be the cause. The V gene is TRBV20-1, the J gene TRBJ2-3; D perhaps matches TRBD2 (6 bases). CDR3 length equals 11 residues. Germline V gene data show CDR1 as DFQATT and CDR2 as SNEGSKA (reference sequence). CDR3: CNAREGTLGYF. CDR3 bases: TGCAATGCTAGAGAAGGGACTTTGGGTTATTTT.

Written as DNA, the CDR3 is TGTGCCAGCAGCTTAGATCAACGGAACTATGGCTACACCTTC. Its translation is CASSLDQRNYGYTF. The gene calls are TRBV7-9 and TRBJ1-2; D ambiguous. The CDR3 runs to 14 residues. CDR1 is SEHNR, CDR2 FQNEAQ, per germline (reference sequence). V shed 1 base and J shed 2 bases, with 8 bases lying between them.

This sequence joins TRBV29-1 and TRBJ2-7, with 7 positions matching TRBD1. The CDR3 contains 11 residues. Germline-derived CDR1 and CDR2 are SQVTM and ANQGSEA. The V and J ends lost 5 bases and 4 bases, in that order; junction bases with no gene match: 2. DNA for the CDR3: TGCAGCGTTCACAGGGGATACGAGCAGTACTTC. Protein product: CSVHRGYEQYF.

The rearrangement links TRBV29-1 to TRBJ2-7; D is ambiguous. CDR3 length equals 13 residues. The V end lost 5 bases, the J end lost 2 bases, and 13 bases lay between the germline ends. Germline V gene sequence: CDR1 SQVTM, CDR2 ANQGSEA. CDR3 residues: CSVHVTITYEQYF. For the CDR3, the DNA is TGCAGCGTTCATGTTACCATAACCTACGAGCAGTACTTC.

This clonotype was recorded only once. V and J are TRBV9 and TRBJ1-3; D not resolved. CDR1 is SGDLS, CDR2 YYNGEE, per germline. This CDR3 spans 14 amino acids. V was cut by 0 bases and J by 0 bases, with 4 bases left in between. The DNA for the CDR3 is TGTGCCAGCAGCGTAGACACCTCTGGAAACACCATATATTTT. This encodes CASSVDTSGNTIYF.

This rearrangement joins TRBV20-1 to TRBJ1-5; 8 nucleotides match TRBD1. CDR3 length equals 15 residues. Germline V gives CDR1 DFQATT, CDR2 SNEGSKA (reference sequence). After removal of 3 bases from V and 5 bases from J, the junction contained 9 bases not matched to a gene. The CDR3 is CSARMTGVVYQPQHF. The DNA for the CDR3 is TGCAGTGCTAGGATGACAGGGGTGGTTTATCAGCCCCAGCATTTT.

This chain joins TRBV9 and TRBJ2-7, with TRBD1 identical over 10 bases. Germline CDR1 and CDR2: SGDLS and YYNGEE. V shed 3 bases, J shed 7 bases, and the junction held 4 bases outside the gene matches. The CDR3 sequence is 13 residues long. CDR3 in amino acids: CASSAGTGVEQYF. DNA for the CDR3: TGTGCCAGCAGCGCCGGGACAGGGGTGGAGCAGTACTTC.

CDR3 protein: CASLGHLAGGLDTQYF. In nucleotides, the CDR3 is TGCGCCAGCTTAGGGCACCTAGCGGGAGGGCTTGATACGCAGTATTTT. The chain joins TRBV10-2 to TRBJ2-3; 12 positions agree with TRBD2. The J segment lost 6 bases and the V segment lost 8 bases, leaving 12 bases of the junction unmatched. This CDR3 has 16 amino acids. Germline loops: CDR1 WSHSY, CDR2 SAAADI.

The chain uses TRBV2 and TRBJ1-2; a possible D gene is TRBD1 (6 bases). V lost 4 bases and J 2 bases, leaving 14 bases between the germline ends. The CDR3 runs to 15 residues. Germline CDR1 and CDR2: SNHLY and FYNNEI. The chain's CDR3 is CASSVGGNLNYGYTF. As DNA, the CDR3 is TGTGCCAGCAGTGTTGGGGGCAACCTCAACTATGGCTACACCTTC.

The chain combines TRBV7-2 with TRBJ2-3; a possible D gene is TRBD1 (5 bases). This CDR3 contains 13 residues. V was pared by 3 bases and J by 4 bases, with 8 bases between. The germline V gene encodes CDR1 SGHTA and CDR2 FQGNSA. CDR3 residues: CASSFQGSDTQYF. In nucleotides, the CDR3 is TGTGCCAGCAGCTTTCAGGGCTCAGATACGCAGTATTTT.

A note on this clonotype: A read error is possible here, since a much larger clone lies one base away. The chain employs TRBV5-6 and TRBJ1-4, with D possibly TRBD1 on 6 matching bases. CDR1 is SGHDT and CDR2 is YYEEEE in the germline V gene. The CDR3 is 15 amino acids. Trimming pared 4 bases from V and 5 bases from J, leaving 15 bases between. The CDR3 DNA is TGTGCCAGCAGCCCAAGGACAGAGATCAATGAAAAACTGTTTTTT. Amino acid sequence: CASSPRTEINEKLFF.

V gene TRBV4-2 combines with J gene TRBJ2-7; TRBD1 agrees at 12 bases. CDR1 and CDR2 (germline): LGHNA, YNFKEQ. This CDR3 region has 14 residues. V lost 4 bases to trimming and J lost 6 bases; unmatched junction nucleotides: 4. Here the CDR3 DNA reads TGTGCCAGCAGCCGGGACAGGGGGCTCGGCGAGCAGTACTTC. It codes for CASSRDRGLGEQYF.

Details on this clonotype: The germline gene is not matched at one end of the junction; a read error may be the cause. The chain employs TRBV5-1 and TRBJ1-4; maybe TRBD1 (5 bases). The CDR3 spans 14 residues. CDR1 and CDR2 (germline): SGHRS, YFSETQ. The CDR3 region is CASSVKGTNEKLFF. The CDR3 DNA is TGTGCCAGCAGCGTAAAGGGGACTAATGAAAAACTGTTTTTT. Filled out from reference TRBV5-1 and TRBJ1-4, the complete variable domain reads KAGVTQTPRYLIKTRGQQVTLSCSPISGHRSVSWYQQTPGQGLQFLFEYFSETQRNKGNFPGRFSGRQFSNSRSEMNVSTLELGDSALYLCASSVKGTNEKLFFGSGTQLSVL.

The genes are TRBV9 and TRBJ2-3; D call uncertain. V lost 3 bases to trimming and J lost 5 bases, with 7 bases between them. The CDR3 is made up of 12 amino acids. The germline CDR1 and CDR2 sequences are SGDLS and YYNGEE. The CDR3 sequence is CASSAYEDTQYF. CDR3 sequence (DNA): TGTGCCAGCAGCGCGTACGAAGATACGCAGTATTTT.

V is TRBV2 and J is TRBJ1-5; 12 bases match TRBD1. The length of the CDR3 is 17 residues. Per the germline V gene, CDR1 is SNHLY and CDR2 is FYNNEI. V shed 8 bases, J shed 7 bases, and the junction held 15 bases outside the gene matches. In nucleotides, the CDR3 is TGTGCCAGCGGTGTTGTCGCGGGACAGGGGGCAGGACAGCCCCAGCATTTT. Its translation is CASGVVAGQGAGQPQHF.

V is TRBV20-1 and J is TRBJ1-1, with D perhaps matching TRBD1 (6 bases). Germline V gene sequence: CDR1 DFQATT, CDR2 SNEGSKA (reference sequence). CDR3 size: 17 residues. Between the trimmed V and J ends, which lost 5 bases and 1 base, there was a span of 23 bases. In DNA, the CDR3 is TGCAGTGCTGGACCGGGGCAGGGGCCTACTTGGAACACTGAAGCTTTCTTT. Translation: CSAGPGQGPTWNTEAFF.

In the case of this clonotype: Likely a read error: the CDR3 ends without its conserved phenylalanine or tryptophan. No DNA is shown, since the ends of the CDR3 on it are uncertain; the CDR3 is the one TCRdb lists. This rearrangement joins TRBV7-9 to TRBJ2-3; the D call of TRBD1 is as the table states it, not checked on the DNA. Germline CDR1 SEHNR, CDR2 FQNEAQ (reference sequence). Counting both end residues, the CDR3 totals 15 amino acids. The CDR3 reads CASSPQPGQHRYAVV.

The chain uses TRBV10-3 and TRBJ2-7; 7 bases are shared with TRBD2. Looked up from germline, CDR1 is ENHRY and CDR2 is SYGVKD. With V trimmed by 4 bases and J by 4 bases, 7 bases remained unmatched. The CDR3 covers 14 residues. CDR3 residues: CAISGGGSGYEQYF. CDR3 nucleotide sequence: TGTGCCATCAGTGGGGGCGGGAGCGGATACGAGCAGTACTTC.

V and J are TRBV13 and TRBJ2-7; TRBD2 aligns across 10 bases. The CDR3 consists of 15 residues. Germline CDR1 and CDR2: PRHDT and FYEKMQ (reference sequence). Trimming cost V 4 bases and J 4 bases; bases outside gene matches: 7. The DNA of the CDR3 is TGTGCCAGCAGCTCCCCGCTAGCGGGAGATTACGAGCAGTACTTC. It is translated as CASSSPLAGDYEQYF.

The J gene is TRBJ2-2, the V gene TRBV10-3; TRBD1 matches at 10 bases. Germline values: CDR1 ENHRY, CDR2 SYGVKD. This CDR3 region has 14 residues. Unmatched junction bases numbered 9, after V lost 10 bases and J lost 7 bases. This chain's CDR3 is CATAGQGKGGELFF. CDR3 sequence (DNA): TGTGCCACTGCGGGACAGGGGAAGGGCGGGGAGCTGTTTTTT.

Note on this clonotype: This may arise from a read error, as a much more abundant clone is one base away. The chain is built from TRBV5-1 and TRBJ1-2, with D maybe TRBD1 (6 bases). The CDR3 loop spans 16 amino acids. Germline V gene lookup returns CDR1 SGHRS and CDR2 YFSETQ. The CDR3 DNA reads as TGCGCCAGCGGCTTGGGAGCGGCAGGGGATTATTATGGCTACACCTTC. It translates to CASGLGAAGDYYGYTF.

This chain uses TRBV24-1 with TRBJ1-2; D is unclear. CDR3 length equals 14 residues. CDR1 is KGHDR and CDR2 is SFDVKD in the germline V gene. Trimming took 3 bases from V and 6 from J, leaving 13 bases between them. The CDR3 sequence is CATSDIVLRHGYTF. As DNA, the CDR3 is TGTGCCACCAGTGATATTGTTTTACGACATGGCTACACCTTC.

This clonotype has just a few counts. The V gene is TRBV19, the J gene TRBJ2-5; unclear D gene. The ends were cut back, 1 base at V and 5 bases at J, with 8 bases in the middle. CDR3 length: 13 residues. CDR1 and CDR2 from the germline V gene are LNHDA and SQIVND (reference sequence). CDR3 loop: CASSIGGSETQYF. CDR3 nucleotide sequence: TGTGCCAGTAGTATAGGCGGATCGGAGACCCAGTACTTC.